Included here is one T cell receptor beta chain sequence, with context. Antigen specificity is unknown. The listed genes are named as in mouse. The read terminates 1 residue before the CDR3 end, so the remaining end is supplied by the germline J gene. The time point here: mouse harvest day 14 after allogeneic transplant. The graft held 10^6 splenic CD5+ T cells and 10^7 T-cell-depleted bone marrow cells. This mouse GVHD model was MHC-mismatched B6 to BALB/c, profiled day 7 or 14. Sequencing of TCRbeta CDR3 at survey depth gave sequences and template counts. Generated by immunoSEQ multiplex PCR, the TCRdb table keeps only in-frame clones and is missing some. The sample lists 1,000 or so clones, around half seen once, with around 40% in the top ten. The sample comes from a study of tissue T cells after allogeneic stem cell transplantation. J gave up 1 base and V 1 base, and 3 bases lay outside the gene matches. The CDR3 has 16 residues. CDR1 is KGHTA, CDR2 FRNEEI, per germline.

Overall study results and limits: Shared clones across patients were few; motif clustering revealed tissue-specific shared signatures.

The clonotype was recovered from a female BALB/c mouse given C57BL/6 T cells with graft-versus-host disease after an allogeneic hematopoietic cell transplant. The rearrangement uses TRBV24 and TRBJ2-5; 9 nucleotides match TRBD2. Sequenced: spleen. The CDR3 DNA, read in part, is TGTGCCAGCAGTCTGTTTGGGGGGGCGCACCAAGACACCCAGTAC. Translation: CASSLFGGAHQDTQY. The CDR3 in full is CASSLFGGAHQDTQYF.